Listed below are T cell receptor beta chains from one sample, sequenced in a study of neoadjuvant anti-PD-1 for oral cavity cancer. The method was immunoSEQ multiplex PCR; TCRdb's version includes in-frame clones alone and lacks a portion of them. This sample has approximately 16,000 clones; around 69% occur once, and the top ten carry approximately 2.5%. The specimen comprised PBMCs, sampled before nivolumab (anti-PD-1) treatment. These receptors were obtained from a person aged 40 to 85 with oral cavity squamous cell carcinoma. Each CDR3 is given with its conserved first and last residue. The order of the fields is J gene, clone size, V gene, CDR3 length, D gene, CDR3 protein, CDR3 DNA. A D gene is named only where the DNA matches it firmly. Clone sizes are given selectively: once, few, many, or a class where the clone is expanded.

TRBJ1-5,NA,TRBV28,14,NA,CASSPGGGGQPQHF,TGTGCCAGCAGCCCGGGCGGAGGTGGTCAGCCCCAGCATTTT
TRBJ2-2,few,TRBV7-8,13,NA,CASSPSVAGELFF,TGTGCCAGCAGCCCCTCGGTGGCCGGGGAGCTGTTTTTT
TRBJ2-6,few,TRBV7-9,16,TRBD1,CASSQGQSSGANVLTF,TGTGCCAGCAGCCAGGGACAGAGCTCTGGGGCCAACGTCCTGACTTTC
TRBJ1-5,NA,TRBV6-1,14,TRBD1,CASSGQGGNQPQHF,TGTGCCAGCAGTGGACAGGGCGGGAATCAGCCCCAGCATTTT
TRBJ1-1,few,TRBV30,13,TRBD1,CAWRRGRYTEAFF,TGTGCCTGGAGAAGGGGGCGGTACACTGAAGCTTTCTTT
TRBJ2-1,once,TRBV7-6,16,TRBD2,CASSLAGAGGYNEQFF,TGTGCCAGCAGCTTAGCTGGAGCGGGAGGGTACAATGAGCAGTTCTTC
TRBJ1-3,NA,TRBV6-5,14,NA,CASSGTGLGNTIYF,TGTGCCAGCAGTGGTACGGGGTTAGGAAACACCATATATTTT
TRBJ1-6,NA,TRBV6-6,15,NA,CAGSPGGGNNSPLHF,TGTGCCGGCTCACCTGGGGGGGGGAATAATTCACCCCTCCACTTT
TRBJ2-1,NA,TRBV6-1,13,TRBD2,CASSGGLAGEKFF,TGTGCCAGCAGTGGGGGACTAGCGGGAGAAAAGTTCTTC
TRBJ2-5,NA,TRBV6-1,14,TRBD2,CASSEYQGGATQYF,TGTGCCAGCAGTGAATATCAGGGAGGGGCGACCCAGTACTTC
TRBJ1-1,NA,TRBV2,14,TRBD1,CASSGTGGGGEAFF,TGTGCCAGCAGTGGAACAGGGGGTGGGGGTGAAGCTTTCTTT
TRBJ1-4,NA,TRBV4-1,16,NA,CASSQGEAGPNEKLFF,TGCGCCAGCAGCCAAGGGGAGGCAGGGCCTAATGAAAAACTGTTTTTT